This TCR beta chain stems from a study of T cell changes during pregnancy in multiple sclerosis. Produced via immunoSEQ multiplex PCR; TCRdb's table is partial and in-frame only. The data show around 62,000 clones, 80% to 90% seen once. J gave up 12 bases and V 3 bases, and 8 bases lay outside the gene matches. There are 13 residues in the CDR3. The germline V gene encodes CDR1 WNHNN and CDR2 SYGVQD (reference sequence). The material was peripheral blood, obtained in the first trimester of pregnancy. This TCR was sampled from a female donor with multiple sclerosis, enrolled in a pregnancy study. The rearrangement uses TRBV10-1 and TRBJ2-4; 7 bases line up with TRBD2. CDR3: CASSDGTILSQYF. The CDR3, as DNA: TGCGCCAGCAGTGATGGGACTATCCTAAGTCAGTACTTC.